These T cell receptor beta chains were read from a single sample in a study of blood T cell repertoires in COVID-19. Libraries were prepared by immunoSEQ multiplex PCR; TCRdb keeps only in-frame clonotypes and omits some of them. The table lists approximately 300,000 clones, 85% of them singletons. The sample was PBMCs or T cells enriched from blood (not recorded which). The receptor source for this set is a woman aged 25 to 39 who had been exposed to COVID-19. Both conserved end residues are part of each CDR3. Each record gives: D gene, clone size, J gene, V gene, CDR3 DNA, CDR3 protein. D genes are given only for firm matches. Rows may omit the clone size; those that give it use once, few, many or a size class.

- | - | TRBJ2-7 | TRBV6-1 | TGTGCCAGCAGTGAAGGATGGCGGATCCACGAGCAGTACTTC | CASSEGWRIHEQYF
TRBD1 | - | TRBJ2-7 | TRBV12-5 | TGTGCTAGTGGTTTACTCTCCGGGACAGACTACGTCGAGCAGTACTTC | CASGLLSGTDYVEQYF
TRBD2 | few | TRBJ2-1 | TRBV6-6 | TGTGCCAGCAGTCAAACGGGACTAGCGGGAGGATACAATGAGCAGTTCTTC | CASSQTGLAGGYNEQFF
TRBD1 | - | TRBJ1-1 | TRBV9 | TGTGCCAGCAGCGTAGATGGCAGGGGGCAAGATGAAGCTTTCTTT | CASSVDGRGQDEAFF
- | - | TRBJ2-3 | TRBV29-1 | TGCAGCGTTACAGAATTGGGTCGTCGCACAGATACGCAGTATTTT | CSVTELGRRTDTQYF
TRBD1 | - | TRBJ1-1 | TRBV4-1 | TGCGCCACGAAAACGGGACAGGGGGACGCTCGCGGCACTGAAGCTTTCTTT | CATKTGQGDARGTEAFF
- | - | TRBJ1-1 | TRBV2 | TGTGCCAGCAGTGAAGCGCTTCGGGGCACTGAAGCTTTCTTT | CASSEALRGTEAFF
- | once | TRBJ1-2 | TRBV19 | TGTGCCAGTAGTATTAACAGTAACTATGGCTACACCTTC | CASSINSNYGYTF
- | few | TRBJ1-1 | TRBV7-2 | TGTGCCAGCAGCTTAGGACAGGCTCCCACTGAAGCTTTCTTT | CASSLGQAPTEAFF
TRBD1 | - | TRBJ2-7 | TRBV3-1/TRBV3-2 | TGTGCCAGCAGCCAAAAATTTCTCCCAAGACAGGGGCGAGGCGAGCAGTACTTC | CASSQKFLPRQGRGEQYF
TRBD1 | - | TRBJ1-5 | TRBV6-2/TRBV6-3 | TGTGCCAGCAGTTACCGATCCGGGACAGGGTTGGGTTTGGGGGATCAGCCCCAGCATTTT | CASSYRSGTGLGLGDQPQHF
- | - | TRBJ1-3 | TRBV30 | TGTGCCTGGAGTGTAACAGGCTTTACTGGAAACACCATATATTTT | CAWSVTGFTGNTIYF
- | - | TRBJ1-2 | TRBV6-5 | TGTGCCACCAAAAATTCAGGCGGGGTGGCAAGTGGCTACACCTTC | CATKNSGGVASGYTF
- | - | TRBJ2-1 | TRBV7-8 | TGTGCCAGCAGCTTAGCGTCCGGGAACTATTACAATGAGCAGTTCTTC | CASSLASGNYYNEQFF
- | - | TRBJ2-4 | TRBV6-6 | TGTGCCAGCCAACTCGGGGCCAAAAACATTCAGTACTTC | CASQLGAKNIQYF
- | - | TRBJ1-1 | TRBV28 | TGTGCCAGCAGCCGTCGACAGGAAGCTTTCTTT | CASSRRQEAFF
- | - | TRBJ2-2 | TRBV28 | TGTGCCAGCAGTTTATATGGCCAGGGAGGCACCGGGGAGCTGTTTTTT | CASSLYGQGGTGELFF
- | - | TRBJ1-1 | TRBV7-9 | TGTGCCAGCAGCTCGACAGGTTACGGCACTGAAGCTTTCTTT | CASSSTGYGTEAFF
TRBD2 | - | TRBJ2-3 | TRBV6-4 | TGTGCCAGCAGTCCCAGGGATAAGAGCGGGGGGGCCGTAAGCACAGATACGCAGTATTTT | CASSPRDKSGGAVSTDTQYF
- | - | TRBJ1-2 | TRBV28 | TGTGCCAGCAGTTACAAGGGGCTCGGCTACACCTTC | CASSYKGLGYTF
TRBD1 | - | TRBJ1-6 | TRBV28 | TGTGCCAGCAGTTCCCTGGGAAGGGGGCTATGGTCACCCCTCCACTTT | CASSSLGRGLWSPLHF
TRBD2 | - | TRBJ2-5 | TRBV24-1 | TGTGCCACCAGTGATCGGGGACTAGCGGGAGGCTTACCAGAGACCCAGTACTTC | CATSDRGLAGGLPETQYF
- | - | TRBJ2-7 | TRBV5-1 | TGCGCCAGCAGACCTATTACGGCCTACGAGCAGTACTTC | CASRPITAYEQYF
TRBD2 | - | TRBJ2-2 | TRBV5-5 | TGTGCCAGCAGCATTCGGACTAGCGGCAACACCGGGGAGCTGTTTTTT | CASSIRTSGNTGELFF
- | - | TRBJ2-1 | TRBV4-1 | TGCGCCAGCAGCCAAGAAACTGGCGGGGCTTACAATGAGCAGTTCTTC | CASSQETGGAYNEQFF
- | - | TRBJ2-5 | TRBV29-1 | TGCAGCGTTGATATGGCTCAGACCCAGTACTTC | CSVDMAQTQYF
- | - | TRBJ1-2 | TRBV4-3 | TGCGCCAGCAGCCAAGAAGGACATTATGGCTACACCTTC | CASSQEGHYGYTF
TRBD1 | - | TRBJ1-2 | TRBV6-5 | TGTGCCAGCAGTTACCGGGAAACAGGGGACGGTGGCTACACCTTC | CASSYRETGDGGYTF
- | - | TRBJ1-2 | TRBV30 | TGTGCCGGATCGTCTCAGGGGACTAACTATGGCTACACCTTC | CAGSSQGTNYGYTF
TRBD1 | - | TRBJ1-5 | TRBV28 | TGTGCCAGCAGTTCAGGGGGTGTTGGCAATCAGCCCCAGCATTTT | CASSSGGVGNQPQHF
- | - | TRBJ1-1 | TRBV28 | TGTGCCAGCAGTTTATCCAAGGGGGATAAGAACACTGAAGCTTTCTTT | CASSLSKGDKNTEAFF
TRBD2 | - | TRBJ2-1 | TRBV3-1/TRBV3-2 | TGTGCCAGCAGCCTAGCGGGAGGGATCAATGAGCAGTTCTTC | CASSLAGGINEQFF
- | - | TRBJ2-7 | TRBV28 | TGTGCCAGCAGGGCGGGCTACGAGCAGTACTTC | CASRAGYEQYF
TRBD2 | - | TRBJ2-1 | TRBV5-1 | TGCGCCAGCAGCTTATCCAGCGGGAGAGGGAAGGGCAATGAGCAGTTCTTC | CASSLSSGRGKGNEQFF